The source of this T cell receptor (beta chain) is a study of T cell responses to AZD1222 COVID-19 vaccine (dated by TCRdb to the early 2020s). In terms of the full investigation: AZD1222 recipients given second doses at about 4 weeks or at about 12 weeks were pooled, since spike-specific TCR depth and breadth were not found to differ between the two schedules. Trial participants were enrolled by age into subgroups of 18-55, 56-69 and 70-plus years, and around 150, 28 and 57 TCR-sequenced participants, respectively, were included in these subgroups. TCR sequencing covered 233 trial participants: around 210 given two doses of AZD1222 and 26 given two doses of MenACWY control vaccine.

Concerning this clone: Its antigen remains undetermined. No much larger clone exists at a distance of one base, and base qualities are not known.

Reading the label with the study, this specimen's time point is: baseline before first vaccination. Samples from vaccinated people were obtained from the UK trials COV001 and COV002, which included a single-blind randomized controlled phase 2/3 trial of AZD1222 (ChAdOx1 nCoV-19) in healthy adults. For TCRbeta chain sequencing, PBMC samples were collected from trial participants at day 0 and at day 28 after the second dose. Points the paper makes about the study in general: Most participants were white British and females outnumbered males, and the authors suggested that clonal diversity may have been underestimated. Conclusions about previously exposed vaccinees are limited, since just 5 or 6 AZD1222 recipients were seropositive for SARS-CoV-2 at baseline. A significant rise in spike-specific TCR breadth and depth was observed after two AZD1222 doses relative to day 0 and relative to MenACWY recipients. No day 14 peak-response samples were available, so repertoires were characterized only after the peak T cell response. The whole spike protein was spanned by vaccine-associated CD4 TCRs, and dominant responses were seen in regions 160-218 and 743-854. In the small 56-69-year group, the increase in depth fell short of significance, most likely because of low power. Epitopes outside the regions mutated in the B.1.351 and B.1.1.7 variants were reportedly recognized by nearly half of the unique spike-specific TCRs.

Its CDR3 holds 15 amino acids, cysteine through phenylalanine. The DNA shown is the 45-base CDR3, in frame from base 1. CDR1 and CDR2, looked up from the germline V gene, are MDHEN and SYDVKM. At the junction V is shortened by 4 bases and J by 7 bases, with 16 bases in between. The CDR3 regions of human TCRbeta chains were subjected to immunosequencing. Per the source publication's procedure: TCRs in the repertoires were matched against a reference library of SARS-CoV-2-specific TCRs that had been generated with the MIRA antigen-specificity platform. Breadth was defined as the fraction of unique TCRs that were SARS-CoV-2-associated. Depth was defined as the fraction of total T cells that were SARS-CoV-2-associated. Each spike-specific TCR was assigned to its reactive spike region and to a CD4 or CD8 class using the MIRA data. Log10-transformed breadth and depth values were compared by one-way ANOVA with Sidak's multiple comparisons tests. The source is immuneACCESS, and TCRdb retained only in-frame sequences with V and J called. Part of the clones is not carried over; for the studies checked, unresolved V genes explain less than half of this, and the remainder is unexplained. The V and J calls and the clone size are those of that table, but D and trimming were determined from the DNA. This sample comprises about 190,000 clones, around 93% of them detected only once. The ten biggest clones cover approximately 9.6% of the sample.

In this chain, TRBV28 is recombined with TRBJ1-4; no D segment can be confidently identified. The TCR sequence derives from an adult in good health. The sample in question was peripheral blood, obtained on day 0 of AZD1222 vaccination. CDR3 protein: CASSSPAARGEKLFF. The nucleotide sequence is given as TGTGCCAGCAGTTCTCCGGCGGCCCGCGGTGAAAAACTGTTTTTT.